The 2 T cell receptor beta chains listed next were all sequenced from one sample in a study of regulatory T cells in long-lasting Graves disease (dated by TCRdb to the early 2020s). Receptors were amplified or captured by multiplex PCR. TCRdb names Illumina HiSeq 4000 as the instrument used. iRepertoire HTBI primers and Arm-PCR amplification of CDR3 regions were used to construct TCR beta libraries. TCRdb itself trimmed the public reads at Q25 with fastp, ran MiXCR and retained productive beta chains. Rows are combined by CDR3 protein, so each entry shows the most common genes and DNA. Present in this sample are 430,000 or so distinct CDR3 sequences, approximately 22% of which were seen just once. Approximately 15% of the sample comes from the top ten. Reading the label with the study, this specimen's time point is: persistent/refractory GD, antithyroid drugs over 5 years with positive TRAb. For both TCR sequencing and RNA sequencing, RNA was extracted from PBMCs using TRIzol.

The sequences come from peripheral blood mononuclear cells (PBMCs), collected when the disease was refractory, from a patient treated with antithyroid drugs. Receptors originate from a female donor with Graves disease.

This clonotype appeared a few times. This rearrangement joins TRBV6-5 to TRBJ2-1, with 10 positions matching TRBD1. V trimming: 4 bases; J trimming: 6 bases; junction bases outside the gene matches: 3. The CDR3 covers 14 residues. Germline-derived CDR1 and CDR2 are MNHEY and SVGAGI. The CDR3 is CASSFDRGPNEQFF. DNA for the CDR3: TGTGCCAGCAGTTTCGACAGGGGGCCCAATGAGCAGTTCTTC.

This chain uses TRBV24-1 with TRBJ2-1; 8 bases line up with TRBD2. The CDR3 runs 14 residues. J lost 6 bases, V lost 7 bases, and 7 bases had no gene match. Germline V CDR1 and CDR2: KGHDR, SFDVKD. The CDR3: CATRTAGGGNEQFF. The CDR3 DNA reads TGTGCCACCAGGACCGCGGGAGGCGGCAATGAGCAGTTCTTC.